This is a list of T cell receptor beta chains from one sample in a study of circulating and synovial CD4+ cells in juvenile arthritis. Repertoires were generated with immunoSEQ multiplex PCR, while TCRdb's copy carries only in-frame clones and drops some. Altogether fewer than 35,000 clones are present, roughly 93% being singletons, with the ten largest covering approximately 2.9%. Sequenced input: CD4+ T cells from blood. The receptors originated from a human donor with juvenile idiopathic arthritis. CDR3s include the opening cysteine and the closing phenylalanine or tryptophan. The order of the fields is clone size, J gene, V gene, D gene, CDR3 protein, CDR3 DNA. A D gene is named only where the DNA matches it firmly. Clone sizes are given selectively: once, few, many, or a class where the clone is expanded.

size: -; J: TRBJ2-1; V: TRBV5-4; D: TRBD2; CDR3: CASSLALAVYNEQFF; DNA: TGTGCCAGCAGCTTGGCACTAGCGGTTTACAATGAGCAGTTCTTC
size: -; J: TRBJ2-5; V: TRBV5-1; D: TRBD1; CDR3: CASSLSPSTGSETQYF; DNA: TGCGCCAGCAGCTTGTCCCCCTCGACAGGGTCAGAGACCCAGTACTTC
size: -; J: TRBJ2-1; V: TRBV7-8; D: -; CDR3: CASSPAGLLSSYNEQFF; DNA: TGTGCCAGCAGCCCTGCAGGACTCTTAAGCTCCTACAATGAGCAGTTCTTC
size: -; J: TRBJ2-3; V: TRBV27; D: TRBD2; CDR3: CASSLGGGPTDTQYF; DNA: TGTGCCAGCAGCCTCGGGGGGGGCCCCACAGATACGCAGTATTTT
size: -; J: TRBJ1-2; V: TRBV11-2; D: -; CDR3: CASSSTGYYGYTF; DNA: TGTGCCAGCAGCTCAACAGGATACTATGGCTACACCTTC
size: -; J: TRBJ2-4; V: TRBV19; D: TRBD1; CDR3: CASSNDRGKNIQYF; DNA: TGTGCCAGTAGTAACGACAGGGGCAAAAACATTCAGTACTTC
size: -; J: TRBJ1-5; V: TRBV6-1; D: TRBD1; CDR3: CASSLDRGYQPQHF; DNA: TGTGCCAGCAGTCTCGACAGGGGGTATCAGCCCCAGCATTTT
size: -; J: TRBJ2-1; V: TRBV27; D: -; CDR3: CASSPGTIPREFF; DNA: TGTGCCAGCAGCCCAGGGACAATACCCCGTGAGTTCTTC
size: -; J: TRBJ2-1; V: TRBV2; D: TRBD2; CDR3: CASRPASGANEQFF; DNA: TGTGCCAGCAGACCGGCTAGCGGGGCCAATGAGCAGTTCTTC
size: -; J: TRBJ2-7; V: TRBV4-1; D: -; CDR3: CASSQGLSQVPYEQYF; DNA: TGCGCCAGCAGCCAAGGCCTTTCGCAGGTCCCCTACGAGCAGTACTTC
size: -; J: TRBJ1-4; V: TRBV7-9; D: -; CDR3: CASSERALRGEKLFF; DNA: TGTGCCAGCAGCGAGCGGGCCCTTAGGGGTGAAAAACTGTTTTTT
size: -; J: TRBJ1-2; V: TRBV9; D: TRBD1; CDR3: CASSAGTGGRLGGYTF; DNA: TGTGCCAGCAGCGCCGGGACAGGGGGTCGCCTGGGTGGCTACACCTTC
size: -; J: TRBJ2-4; V: TRBV5-1; D: TRBD2; CDR3: CASSLGPVGLAELAKNIQYF; DNA: TGCGCCAGCAGCTTGGGCCCCGTCGGACTAGCGGAGCTAGCCAAAAACATTCAGTACTTC
size: -; J: TRBJ2-5; V: TRBV4-1; D: -; CDR3: CASSQARGSRETQYF; DNA: TGCGCCAGCAGCCAGGCCCGGGGGAGTAGAGAGACCCAGTACTTC
size: -; J: TRBJ2-1; V: TRBV25-1; D: TRBD1; CDR3: CASRTGASYNEQFF; DNA: TGTGCCAGTAGGACAGGGGCCTCCTACAATGAGCAGTTCTTC
size: -; J: TRBJ2-3; V: TRBV6-1; D: -; CDR3: CASSEVLAPSTDTQYF; DNA: TGTGCCAGCAGTGAAGTTCTAGCCCCCTCCACAGATACGCAGTATTTT
size: once; J: TRBJ2-7; V: TRBV28; D: TRBD2; CDR3: CASKVGEGYEQYF; DNA: TGTGCCAGCAAGGTCGGGGAGGGCTACGAGCAGTACTTC
size: -; J: TRBJ2-1; V: TRBV6-6; D: TRBD2; CDR3: CASSNPGLANEQFF; DNA: TGTGCCAGCAGTAACCCGGGACTAGCAAATGAGCAGTTCTTC
size: -; J: TRBJ1-3; V: TRBV30; D: -; CDR3: CAWSVRRSGGNTIYF; DNA: TGTGCCTGGAGTGTACGGCGTTCGGGGGGAAACACCATATATTTT
size: -; J: TRBJ2-2; V: TRBV27; D: TRBD1; CDR3: CASTPLGDRGRGSAGELFF; DNA: TGTGCCAGCACCCCACTGGGGGACAGGGGACGGGGGTCGGCCGGGGAGCTGTTTTTT
size: -; J: TRBJ1-1; V: TRBV6-5; D: -; CDR3: CASSYEGGRTEAFF; DNA: TGTGCCAGCAGTTACGAGGGGGGGCGGACTGAAGCTTTCTTT
size: -; J: TRBJ1-1; V: TRBV5-1; D: TRBD1; CDR3: CASSRDRGDITEAFF; DNA: TGCGCCAGCAGCAGGGACAGGGGAGATATAACTGAAGCTTTCTTT
size: -; J: TRBJ2-7; V: TRBV6-5; D: TRBD2; CDR3: CASSYSNPGRGEQYF; DNA: TGTGCCAGCAGTTACTCAAACCCAGGGAGGGGCGAGCAGTACTTC